This TCR beta chain appears in the sequencing data of a study of CD8+ T cells in alopecia areata. The study, taken as a whole, reports: Many expanded lesional clones stayed in scalp and blood while on tofacitinib.

Treatment meaning: oral pan-JAK inhibitor, 5-10 mg twice daily. Peripheral blood samples and lesional scalp punch biopsies were obtained from alopecia areata patients. As regards this clone: Its antigen is unknown.

Following RNA extraction, reverse transcription yielded cDNA that acted as the sequencing template. Sequencing used immunoSEQ multiplex PCR; TCRdb keeps in-frame clones, though not all of them. The sample shows more than 95,000 clones, approximately 90% of them seen only once. The CDR3 contains 14 residues. The V gene lost 2 bases and the J gene lost 5 bases, with 13 bases spanning the gap. Germline CDR1 SGHTA, CDR2 FQGNSA. This TCR derives from a human donor with alopecia areata. The chain recombines TRBV7-2 with TRBJ2-7, with D possibly being TRBD1 (5 bases). Material: CD8+ T cells sorted from blood, obtained between weeks 30 and 35, from a patient treated with tofacitinib. The CDR3 nucleotides are TGTGCCAGCAGCTTAAAGTCAGGGTACGACGAGCAGTACTTC. Encoded protein: CASSLKSGYDEQYF.